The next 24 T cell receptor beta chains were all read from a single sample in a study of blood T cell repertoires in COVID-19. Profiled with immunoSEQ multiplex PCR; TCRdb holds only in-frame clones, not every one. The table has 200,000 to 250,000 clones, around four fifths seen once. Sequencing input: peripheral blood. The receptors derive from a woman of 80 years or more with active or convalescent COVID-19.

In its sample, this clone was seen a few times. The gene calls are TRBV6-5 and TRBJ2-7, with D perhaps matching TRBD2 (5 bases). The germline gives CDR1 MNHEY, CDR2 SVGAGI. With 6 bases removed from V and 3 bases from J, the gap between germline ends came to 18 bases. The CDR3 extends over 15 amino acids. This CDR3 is CASSPGPGNYYEQYF. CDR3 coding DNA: TGTGCCAGCAGCCCAGGACCGGGGAACTACTACGAGCAGTACTTC.

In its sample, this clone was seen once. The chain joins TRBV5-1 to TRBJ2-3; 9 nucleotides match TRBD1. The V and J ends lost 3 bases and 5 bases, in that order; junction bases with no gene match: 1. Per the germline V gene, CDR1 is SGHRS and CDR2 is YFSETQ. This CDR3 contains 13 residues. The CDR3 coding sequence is TGCGCCAGCAGCTGGGACAGGGAAGATACGCAGTATTTT. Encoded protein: CASSWDREDTQYF.

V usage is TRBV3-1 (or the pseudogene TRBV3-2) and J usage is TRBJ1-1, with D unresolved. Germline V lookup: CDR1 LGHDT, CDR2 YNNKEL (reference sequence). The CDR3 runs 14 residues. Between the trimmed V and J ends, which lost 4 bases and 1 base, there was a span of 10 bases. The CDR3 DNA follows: TGTGCCAGCAGCCCCACGGGATGGAACACTGAAGCTTTCTTT. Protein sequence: CASSPTGWNTEAFF.

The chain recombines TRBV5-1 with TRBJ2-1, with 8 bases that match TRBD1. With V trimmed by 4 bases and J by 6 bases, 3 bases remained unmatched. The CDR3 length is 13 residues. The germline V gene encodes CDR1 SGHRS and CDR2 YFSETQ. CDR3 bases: TGCGCCAGCAGCCAGGACAGGGCCAATGAGCAGTTCTTC. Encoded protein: CASSQDRANEQFF.

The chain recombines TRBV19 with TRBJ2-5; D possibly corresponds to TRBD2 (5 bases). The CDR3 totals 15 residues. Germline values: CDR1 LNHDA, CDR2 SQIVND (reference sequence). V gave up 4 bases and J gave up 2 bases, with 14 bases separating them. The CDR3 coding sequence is TGTGCCAGTAGTACTCAGGCAGCGGTACAAGAGACCCAGTACTTC. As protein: CASSTQAAVQETQYF.

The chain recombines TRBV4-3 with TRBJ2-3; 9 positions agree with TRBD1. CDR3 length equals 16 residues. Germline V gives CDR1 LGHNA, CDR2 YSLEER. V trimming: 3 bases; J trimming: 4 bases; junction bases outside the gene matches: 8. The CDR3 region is CASSQGGGQGPDTQYF. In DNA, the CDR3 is TGCGCCAGCAGCCAGGGGGGGGGACAGGGACCAGATACGCAGTATTTT.

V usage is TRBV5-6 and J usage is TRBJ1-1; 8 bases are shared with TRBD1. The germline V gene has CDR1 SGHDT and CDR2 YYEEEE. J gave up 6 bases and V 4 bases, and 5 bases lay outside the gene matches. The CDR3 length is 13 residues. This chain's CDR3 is CASSTGGKAEAFF. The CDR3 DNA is TGTGCCAGCAGCACAGGGGGTAAAGCTGAAGCTTTCTTT.

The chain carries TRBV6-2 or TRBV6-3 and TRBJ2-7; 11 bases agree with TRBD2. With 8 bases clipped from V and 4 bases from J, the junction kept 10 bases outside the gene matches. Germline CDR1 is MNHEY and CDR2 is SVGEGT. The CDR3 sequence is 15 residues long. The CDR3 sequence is CASRPRLAGKYEQYF. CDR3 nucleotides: TGTGCCAGCCGCCCCCGACTAGCGGGGAAGTACGAGCAGTACTTC.

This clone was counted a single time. CDR3 sequence: CSVGLRTDTQYF. CDR3 nucleotide sequence: TGCAGCGTTGGACTTCGTACAGATACGCAGTATTTT. The rearrangement uses TRBV29-1 and TRBJ2-3; D is unresolved. V gave up 4 bases and J gave up 3 bases, with 8 bases separating them. The CDR3 contains 12 residues. Germline loops: CDR1 SQVTM, CDR2 ANQGSEA.

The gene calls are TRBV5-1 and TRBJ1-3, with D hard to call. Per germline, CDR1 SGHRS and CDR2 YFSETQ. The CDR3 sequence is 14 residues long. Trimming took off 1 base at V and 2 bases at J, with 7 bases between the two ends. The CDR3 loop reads CASSLFGAGNTIYF. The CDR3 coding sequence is TGCGCCAGCAGCTTGTTCGGGGCTGGAAACACCATATATTTT.

The CDR3 region is CASSKTSGQETQYF. The CDR3 bases are TGTGCCAGCAGTAAGACTAGCGGACAAGAGACCCAGTACTTC. This chain joins TRBV6-6 and TRBJ2-5; 9 bases line up with TRBD2. Trimming took 5 bases from V and 2 from J; bases not matched to a gene: 3. CDR3 length: 14 amino acids. CDR1 MNHNY and CDR2 SVGAGI come from the germline V gene (reference sequence).

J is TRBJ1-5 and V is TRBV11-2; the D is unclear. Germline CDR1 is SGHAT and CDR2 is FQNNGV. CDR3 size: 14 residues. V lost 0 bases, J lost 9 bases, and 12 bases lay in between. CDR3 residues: CASSLDEAGRPQHF. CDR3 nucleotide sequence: TGTGCCAGCAGCTTAGATGAGGCGGGGAGGCCCCAGCATTTT.

The CDR3 nucleotides are TGTGCCAGCAGCCCGGCAAAGCGGGGGGGTCTTGAGCAGTACTTC. This encodes CASSPAKRGGLEQYF. The chain has TRBV28 and TRBJ2-7; 10 bases agree with TRBD2. Losses at the gene ends were 6 bases for V and 7 bases for J; bases not matched to a gene: 12. Per germline, CDR1 MDHEN and CDR2 SYDVKM. This CDR3 is built from 15 residues.

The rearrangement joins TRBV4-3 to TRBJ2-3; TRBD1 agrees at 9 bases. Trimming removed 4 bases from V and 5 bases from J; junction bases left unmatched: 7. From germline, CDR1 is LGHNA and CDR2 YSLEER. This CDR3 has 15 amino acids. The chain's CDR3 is CASSPRDRDGDTQYF. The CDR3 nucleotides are TGCGCCAGCAGCCCCCGGGACAGGGATGGAGATACGCAGTATTTT.

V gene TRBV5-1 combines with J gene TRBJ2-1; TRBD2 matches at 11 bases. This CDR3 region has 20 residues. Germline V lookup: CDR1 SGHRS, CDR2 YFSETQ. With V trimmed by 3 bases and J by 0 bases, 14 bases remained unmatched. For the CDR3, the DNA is TGCGCCAGCAGCTCCCGAAATAGGGGTAGCGGGAGGGTCTCCTACAATGAGCAGTTCTTC. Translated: CASSSRNRGSGRVSYNEQFF.

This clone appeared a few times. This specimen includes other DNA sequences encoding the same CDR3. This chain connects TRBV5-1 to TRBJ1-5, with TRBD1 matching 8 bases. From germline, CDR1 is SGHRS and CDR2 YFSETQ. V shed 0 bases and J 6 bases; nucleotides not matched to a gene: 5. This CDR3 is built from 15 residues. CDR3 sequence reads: CASSLGQGASQPQHF. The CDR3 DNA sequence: TGCGCCAGCAGCTTGGGCCAGGGGGCGAGTCAGCCCCAGCATTTT.

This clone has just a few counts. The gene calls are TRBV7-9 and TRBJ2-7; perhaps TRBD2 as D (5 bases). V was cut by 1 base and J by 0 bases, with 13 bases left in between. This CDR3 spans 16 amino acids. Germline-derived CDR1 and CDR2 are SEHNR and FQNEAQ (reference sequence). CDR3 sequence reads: CASSLVSGTSSYEQYF. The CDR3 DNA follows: TGTGCCAGCAGCTTAGTGTCCGGAACTAGCTCCTACGAGCAGTACTTC.

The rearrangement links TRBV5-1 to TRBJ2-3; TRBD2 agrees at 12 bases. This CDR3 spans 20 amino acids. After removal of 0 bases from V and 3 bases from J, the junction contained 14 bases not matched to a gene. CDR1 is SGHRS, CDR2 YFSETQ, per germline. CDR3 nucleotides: TGCGCCAGCAGCTTGGCCCAGACTAGCGGGGGCCCGTTTACGACAGATACGCAGTATTTT. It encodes CASSLAQTSGGPFTTDTQYF.

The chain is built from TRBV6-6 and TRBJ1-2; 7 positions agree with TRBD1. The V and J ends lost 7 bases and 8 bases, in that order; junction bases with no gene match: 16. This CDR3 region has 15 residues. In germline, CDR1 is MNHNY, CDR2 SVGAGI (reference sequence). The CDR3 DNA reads TGTGCCAGCATTCTAAGGTCGACAGGGCTGCAGGGCTACACCTTC. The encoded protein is CASILRSTGLQGYTF.

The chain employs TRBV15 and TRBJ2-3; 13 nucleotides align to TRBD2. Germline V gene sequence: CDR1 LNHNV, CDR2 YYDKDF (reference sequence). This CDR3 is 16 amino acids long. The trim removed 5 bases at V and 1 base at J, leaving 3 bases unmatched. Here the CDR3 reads CATSLGTSGGTDTQYF. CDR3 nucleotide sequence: TGTGCCACCAGCCTGGGGACTAGCGGGGGCACAGATACGCAGTATTTT.

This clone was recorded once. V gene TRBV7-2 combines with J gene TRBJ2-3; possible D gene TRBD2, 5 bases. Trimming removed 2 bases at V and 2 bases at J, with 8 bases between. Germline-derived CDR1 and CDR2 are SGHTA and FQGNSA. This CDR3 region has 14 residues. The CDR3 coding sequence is TGTGCCAGCAGCTTAACGGGGAACACAGATACGCAGTATTTT. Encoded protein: CASSLTGNTDTQYF.

CDR3 protein: CASSLATSGSNEQFF. The CDR3 DNA is TGTGCCAGCAGCTTAGCTACTAGCGGGAGCAATGAGCAGTTCTTC. The rearrangement links TRBV11-1 to TRBJ2-1; 11 bases line up with TRBD2. The CDR3 has 15 amino acids. V was clipped by 0 bases and J by 6 bases; unmatched bases: 1. In germline, CDR1 is SGHAT, CDR2 FQDESV (reference sequence). The complete variable domain, with remaining parts taken from reference TRBV11-1 and TRBJ2-1, reads EAEVAQSPRYKITEKSQAVAFWCDPISGHATLYWYRQILGQGPELLVQFQDESVVDDSQLPKDRFSAERLKGVDSTLKIQPAELGDSAMYLCASSLATSGSNEQFFGPGTRLTVL.

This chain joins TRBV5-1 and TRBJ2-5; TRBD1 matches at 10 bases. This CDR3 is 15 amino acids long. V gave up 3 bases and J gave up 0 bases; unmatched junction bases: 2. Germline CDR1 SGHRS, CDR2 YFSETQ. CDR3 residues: CASSWDRGNQETQYF. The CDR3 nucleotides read TGCGCCAGCAGCTGGGACAGGGGCAACCAAGAGACCCAGTACTTC.

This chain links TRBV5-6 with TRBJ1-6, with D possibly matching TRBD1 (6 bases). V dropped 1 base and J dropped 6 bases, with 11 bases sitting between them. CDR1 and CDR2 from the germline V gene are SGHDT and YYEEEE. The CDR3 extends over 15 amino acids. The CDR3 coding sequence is TGTGCCAGCAGCTTGACGACAGGAGTTAATTCACCCCTCCACTTT. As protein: CASSLTTGVNSPLHF. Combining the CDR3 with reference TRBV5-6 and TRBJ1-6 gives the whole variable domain DAGVTQSPTHLIKTRGQQVTLRCSPKSGHDTVSWYQQALGQGPQFIFQYYEEEERQRGNFPDRFSGHQFPNYSSELNVNALLLGDSALYLCASSLTTGVNSPLHFGNGTRLTVT.